One sample yielded the 31 T cell receptor beta chains listed below, sequenced in a study of response to subunit inactivated influenza vaccine. MiXCR, run by TCRdb on the RT-PCR reads, gives a single entry per CDR3 protein. The table lists some 600,000 distinct CDR3 sequences, approximately 15% of them singletons. The sequenced sample was PBMCs from blood, obtained less than 15 days before vaccination. The source is a man aged 50-60 years who received an inactivated influenza vaccine.

This clonotype was counted only a few times. V usage is TRBV27 and J usage is TRBJ2-5, with TRBD2 matching over 8 bases. Germline CDR1 reads MNHEY; CDR2 reads SMNVEV (reference sequence). Losses at the gene ends were 5 bases for V and 5 bases for J; bases not matched to a gene: 16. The CDR3 loop spans 17 amino acids. CDR3 region: CASSRHPGTSLRETQYF. As DNA, the CDR3 is TGTGCCAGCAGTCGGCATCCCGGGACTAGTCTTCGGGAGACCCAGTACTTC.

The V and J genes are TRBV7-6 and TRBJ1-1; possibly TRBD1 for D (6 bases). V lost 2 bases to trimming and J lost 1 base, with 11 bases between them. The CDR3 is made up of 15 amino acids. Germline CDR1 reads SGHVS; CDR2 reads FNYEAQ. CDR3 loop: CASSLLARGNTEAFF. CDR3 DNA sequence: TGTGCCAGCAGCTTATTGGCCAGGGGGAACACTGAAGCTTTCTTT.

This clonotype occurred many times. The V gene is TRBV2, the J gene TRBJ2-7; D not certain. V was clipped by 1 base and J by 9 bases, with 19 bases between them. The CDR3 contains 15 residues. Per germline, CDR1 SNHLY and CDR2 FYNNEI. CDR3 protein: CASSEDKHSTSWQYF. CDR3 sequence (DNA): TGTGCCAGCAGTGAAGACAAGCACTCTACGAGTTGGCAGTACTTC.

This clonotype has more than one count but fewer than ten. The rearrangement uses TRBV11-2 and TRBJ2-7, with a possible D match to TRBD2 (6 bases). CDR3 length equals 15 residues. Per germline, CDR1 SGHAT and CDR2 FQNNGV. Trimming shortened V by 2 bases and J by 3 bases, and 14 bases separated the two germline ends. DNA for the CDR3: TGTGCCAGCAGCTTACTGGGACTGAAAGTCTACGAGCAGTACTTC. Its translation: CASSLLGLKVYEQYF.

The J gene is TRBJ2-1, the V gene TRBV5-8; 9 bases are shared with TRBD1. Germline trimming cut 2 bases from V and 4 bases from J; bases unmatched to any gene: 7. The CDR3 totals 16 residues. From germline, CDR1 is SGHTS and CDR2 YDEGEE. CDR3 DNA sequence: TGTGCCAGCAGCTTCAACAGGGGGCGCAAGTACAATGAGCAGTTCTTC. Protein: CASSFNRGRKYNEQFF.

The rearrangement links TRBV5-4 to TRBJ2-3, with 12 bases identical to TRBD2. Losses at the gene ends were 1 base for V and 4 bases for J; bases not matched to a gene: 4. CDR3 length: 16 amino acids. The V gene's germline CDR1 is SGHNT and CDR2 YYREEE (reference sequence). The CDR3 spells CASSLRTSGNADTQYF. In DNA form, the CDR3 reads TGTGCCAGCAGCTTGAGGACTAGCGGGAACGCAGATACGCAGTATTTT.

The rearrangement links TRBV5-5 to TRBJ1-2, with TRBD1 matching 7 bases. The germline CDR1 and CDR2 sequences are SGHKS and YYEKEE (reference sequence). The CDR3 loop spans 14 amino acids. The V segment lost 1 base and the J segment 8 bases; nucleotides outside the gene matches: 8. The CDR3 region is CASSLSSTGAGYTF. The CDR3 DNA follows: TGTGCCAGCAGCTTGTCCTCTACAGGGGCCGGCTACACCTTC.

Many counts were recorded for this clonotype. The J gene is TRBJ2-4, the V gene TRBV5-1; perhaps TRBD1 as D (6 bases). Germline V lookup: CDR1 SGHRS, CDR2 YFSETQ. Deletions cut 0 bases from V and 4 bases from J, with 8 bases between. The CDR3 contains 14 residues. The CDR3 DNA reads as TGCGCCAGCAGCTTGGAAACAGGGAAAAACATTCAGTACTTC. It encodes CASSLETGKNIQYF. The whole variable domain, filled in from reference TRBV5-1 and TRBJ2-4, reads KAGVTQTPRYLIKTRGQQVTLSCSPISGHRSVSWYQQTPGQGLQFLFEYFSETQRNKGNFPGRFSGRQFSNSRSEMNVSTLELGDSALYLCASSLETGKNIQYFGAGTRLSVL.

This clonotype has a handful of counts. The chain joins TRBV20-1 to TRBJ2-3, with 9 bases identical to TRBD2. Germline V lookup: CDR1 DFQATT, CDR2 SNEGSKA (reference sequence). Germline trimming cut 5 bases from V and 2 bases from J; bases unmatched to any gene: 8. This CDR3 is 15 amino acids long. The CDR3 DNA sequence: TGCAGTGCTGAAGGACTAGCGCTCATCACAGATACGCAGTATTTT. This encodes CSAEGLALITDTQYF.

This chain joins TRBV20-1 and TRBJ1-2, with D perhaps matching TRBD1 (5 bases). V was shortened by 5 bases and J by 4 bases, with 17 bases between the two germline ends. CDR3 length: 14 amino acids. Germline V lookup: CDR1 DFQATT, CDR2 SNEGSKA (reference sequence). CDR3 sequence reads: CSAEGLSGGYGYTF. The CDR3 DNA reads TGCAGTGCTGAGGGACTTTCGGGCGGCTATGGCTACACCTTC.

This chain uses TRBV6-1 with TRBJ2-2; D is unresolved. CDR1 and CDR2 (germline): MNHNS, SASEGT. The CDR3 loop spans 14 amino acids. Trimming removed 6 bases at V and 4 bases at J, with 12 bases between. The CDR3 DNA sequence: TGTGCCAGCAGCCGTGCATGGGGCACCGGGGAGCTGTTTTTT. Amino acid sequence: CASSRAWGTGELFF.

This clonotype was detected many times. The chain couples TRBV12-3 or TRBV12-4 to TRBJ2-1; D not certain. V was trimmed by 3 bases and J by 1 base, leaving 4 bases between them. The CDR3 runs 13 residues. This CDR3 is CASSLRSYNEQFF. The CDR3 DNA reads as TGTGCCAGCAGTTTGCGGTCCTACAATGAGCAGTTCTTC.

This clonotype was counted between two and nine times. The chain uses TRBV10-3 and TRBJ1-1, with a tentative D call TRBD1 (6 bases). CDR3 length: 13 amino acids. Germline V gives CDR1 ENHRY, CDR2 SYGVKD. Trimming shortened V by 10 bases and J by 2 bases, and 14 bases separated the two germline ends. In DNA form, the CDR3 reads TGTGCCAGTAGGGACAAACCCAACACTGAAGCTTTCTTT. As protein: CASRDKPNTEAFF.

On this clonotype: One end of the junction fails to match germline, which may point to a read error. This chain joins TRBV7-9 and TRBJ1-1, with D unclear. Germline CDR1 reads SEHNR; CDR2 reads FQNEAQ (reference sequence). The CDR3 is made up of 14 amino acids. The CDR3 loop is CPSSQYGGSYEAFF. The CDR3 DNA reads TGTCCCAGCAGCCAATACGGCGGGAGTTATGAAGCTTTCTTT.

This clonotype was seen many times. The chain joins TRBV20-1 to TRBJ2-3; the D is unclear. CDR1 and CDR2 from the germline V gene are DFQATT and SNEGSKA (reference sequence). Trimming took 2 bases from V and 5 from J, leaving 8 bases between them. CDR3 size: 12 residues. The CDR3 is CSARTSLDTQYF. Here the CDR3 DNA reads TGCAGTGCTAGAACCTCCCTAGATACGCAGTATTTT.

This clonotype came up a few times. The chain joins TRBV10-3 to TRBJ2-7; 15 nucleotides line up with TRBD2. CDR1 ENHRY and CDR2 SYGVKD come from the germline V gene. This CDR3 is 17 amino acids long. The trim removed 2 bases at V and 5 bases at J, leaving 7 bases unmatched. Here the CDR3 reads CAISEPGTSGRYHEQYF. The CDR3 coding sequence is TGTGCCATCAGTGAGCCCGGGACTAGCGGGAGGTATCACGAGCAGTACTTC.

This clonotype was seen a few times. The chain is built from TRBV29-1 and TRBJ2-2, with TRBD2 identical over 9 bases. CDR3 length equals 14 residues. J was trimmed by 3 bases and V by 6 bases; bases with no gene match: 5. Germline V gene lookup returns CDR1 SQVTM and CDR2 ANQGSEA. In nucleotides, the CDR3 is TGCAGCGTGGTTATAGCGGGAGACACCGGGGAGCTGTTTTTT. Its protein product is CSVVIAGDTGELFF.

The table lists this clonotype with a few counts. V gene TRBV6-5 combines with J gene TRBJ2-7, with TRBD1 as a possible D gene (6 bases). This CDR3 comprises 13 residues. The germline V gene encodes CDR1 MNHEY and CDR2 SVGAGI. Trimming pared 2 bases from V and 3 bases from J, leaving 8 bases between. In DNA, the CDR3 is TGTGCCAGCAGTTACGGACAGCTCTACGAGCAGTACTTC. Its translation: CASSYGQLYEQYF.

The gene calls are TRBV7-9 and TRBJ1-1; no firm D call. CDR3 length equals 11 residues. Trimming took 8 bases from V and 4 from J, leaving 8 bases between them. The germline V gene has CDR1 SEHNR and CDR2 FQNEAQ (reference sequence). The CDR3 spells CASALGTEAFF. DNA for the CDR3: TGTGCCAGCGCACTCGGCACTGAAGCTTTCTTT.

This clonotype was counted only a few times. The rearrangement links TRBV18 to TRBJ1-1, with D possibly being TRBD1 (5 bases). CDR1 is KGHSH, CDR2 LQKENI, per germline. This CDR3 is built from 14 residues. Trimming took 6 bases from V and 0 from J, leaving 11 bases between them. The chain's CDR3 is CASSPRDLNTEAFF. CDR3 DNA sequence: TGTGCCAGCTCGCCCAGGGATCTGAACACTGAAGCTTTCTTT. Full variable domain (rest looked up from reference TRBV18 and TRBJ1-1): NAGVMQNPRHLVRRRGQEARLRCSPMKGHSHVYWYRQLPEEGLKFMVYLQKENIIDESGMPKERFSAEFPKEGPSILRIQQVVRGDSAAYFCASSPRDLNTEAFFGQGTRLTVV.

This clonotype was picked up many times. This rearrangement joins TRBV29-1 to TRBJ1-2; the D is unclear. The CDR3 loop spans 12 amino acids. The V end lost 4 bases, the J end lost 1 base, and 7 bases lay between the germline ends. Germline CDR1 reads SQVTM; CDR2 reads ANQGSEA. CDR3 protein: CSVAQINYGYTF. CDR3 nucleotides: TGCAGCGTTGCCCAGATTAACTATGGCTACACCTTC.

This clonotype was found many times. The CDR3 bases are TGTGCCAGCAGCCCGATAATCCCGGACACTACCTTAATAACCTACGAGCAGTACTTC. This translates into CASSPIIPDTTLITYEQYF. The chain joins TRBV14 to TRBJ2-7; D is perhaps TRBD1 (5 bases). CDR3 size: 19 residues. CDR1 is SGHDN, CDR2 FVKESK, per germline. V was cut by 4 bases and J by 2 bases, with 27 bases left in between.

This clonotype was counted only a few times. V is TRBV28 and J is TRBJ2-7; D assignment may be TRBD1 or TRBD2 (5 bases each). V was cut by 8 bases and J by 5 bases, with 10 bases left in between. Per the germline V gene, CDR1 is MDHEN and CDR2 is SYDVKM. CDR3 size: 11 residues. CDR3 loop: CASGGPNEQYF. CDR3 DNA sequence: TGTGCCAGCGGGGGACCTAACGAGCAGTACTTC.

V gene TRBV7-9 combines with J gene TRBJ1-2; D is unresolved. The CDR3 sequence is 14 residues long. The V gene lost 5 bases and the J gene lost 4 bases, with 14 bases spanning the gap. Looked up from germline, CDR1 is SEHNR and CDR2 is FQNEAQ (reference sequence). This CDR3 is CASSPVAGIYGYTF. The CDR3 region has the DNA TGTGCCAGCAGCCCCGTCGCAGGAATCTATGGCTACACCTTC.

The chain is built from TRBV6-2 or TRBV6-3 and TRBJ2-7; 7 nucleotides agree with TRBD2. The V gene's germline CDR1 is MNHEY and CDR2 SVGEGT. The CDR3 loop spans 13 amino acids. With 7 bases clipped from V and 2 bases from J, the junction kept 5 bases outside the gene matches. The CDR3 is CASTGAGAYEQYF. The CDR3 DNA reads TGTGCCAGCACCGGGGCGGGAGCCTACGAGCAGTACTTC.

The CDR3 sequence is CASSFPPGGTEAFF. CDR3 coding DNA: TGTGCCAGCAGTTTCCCCCCGGGAGGGACTGAAGCTTTCTTT. The chain combines TRBV28 with TRBJ1-1; the D is unclear. V lost 3 bases and J 5 bases, leaving 13 bases between the germline ends. Germline CDR1 and CDR2: MDHEN and SYDVKM. The CDR3 is made up of 14 amino acids. Full variable domain (outside the CDR3, taken from reference TRBV28 and TRBJ1-1): DVKVTQSSRYLVKRTGEKVFLECVQDMDHENMFWYRQDPGLGLRLIYFSYDVKMKEKGDIPEGYSVSREKKERFSLILESASTNQTSMYLCASSFPPGGTEAFFGQGTRLTVV.

This sequence joins TRBV6-2 or TRBV6-3 and TRBJ2-5; possibly TRBD2 for D (5 bases). This CDR3 contains 15 residues. Germline CDR1 is MNHEY and CDR2 is SVGEGT. Trimming took off 7 bases at V and 4 bases at J, with 19 bases between the two ends. The CDR3 protein is CASTKRRDNIETQYF. The CDR3 DNA sequence: TGTGCCAGCACCAAACGCCGGGATAATATAGAGACCCAGTACTTC.

This clonotype has more than one count but fewer than ten. V gene TRBV5-1 combines with J gene TRBJ1-1; the D is unclear. Germline CDR1 reads SGHRS; CDR2 reads YFSETQ. CDR3 length equals 14 residues. Trimming took off 0 bases at V and 4 bases at J, with 10 bases between the two ends. The CDR3 sequence: CASSLEVGITEAFF. The CDR3 coding sequence is TGCGCCAGCAGCTTGGAAGTAGGCATCACTGAAGCTTTCTTT.

V usage is TRBV6-2 or TRBV6-3 and J usage is TRBJ2-7, with TRBD2 matching over 10 bases. Germline CDR1 reads MNHEY; CDR2 reads SVGEGT. The junction had 5 bases not matched to a gene; V was cut back by 0 bases and J by 3 bases. The CDR3 has 16 amino acids. Here the CDR3 DNA reads TGTGCCAGCAGTTACTCGAGGTCTAGCGGGAGCTACGAGCAGTACTTC. Its protein product is CASSYSRSSGSYEQYF.

This clonotype occurred a few times. The gene calls are TRBV7-2 and TRBJ2-3; no clear D gene. V dropped 4 bases and J dropped 4 bases, with 9 bases sitting between them. CDR3 length: 13 amino acids. Germline CDR1 is SGHTA and CDR2 is FQGNSA. CDR3 DNA: TGTGCCAGCAGCTCCCGCGTTTCAGATACGCAGTATTTT. Protein: CASSSRVSDTQYF.

The CDR3 bases are TGTGCCAGCAGCCAAGCCTTGACGGGAGGCCAAGAGACCCAGTACTTC. It codes for CASSQALTGGQETQYF. The genes are TRBV4-2 and TRBJ2-5; TRBD2 agrees at 7 bases. The CDR3 runs 16 residues. V shed 1 base and J 1 base; nucleotides not matched to a gene: 6. CDR1 is LGHNA, CDR2 YNFKEQ, per germline.